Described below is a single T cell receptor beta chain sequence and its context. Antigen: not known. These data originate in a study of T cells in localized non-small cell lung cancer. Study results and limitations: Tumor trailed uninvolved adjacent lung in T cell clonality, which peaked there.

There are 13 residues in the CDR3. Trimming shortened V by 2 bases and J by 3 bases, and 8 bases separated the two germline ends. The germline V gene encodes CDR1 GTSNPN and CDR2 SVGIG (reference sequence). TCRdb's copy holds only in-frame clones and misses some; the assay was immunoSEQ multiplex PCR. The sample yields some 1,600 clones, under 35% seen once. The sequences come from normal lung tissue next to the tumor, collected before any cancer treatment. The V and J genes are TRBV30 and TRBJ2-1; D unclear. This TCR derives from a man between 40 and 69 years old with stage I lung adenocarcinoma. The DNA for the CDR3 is TGTGCCTGGAGTCCACCTTTCTACAATGAGCAGTTCTTC. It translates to CAWSPPFYNEQFF.